This T cell receptor (beta chain) was recorded in a study of cytomegalovirus exposure and HLA in healthy donors. TCRdb's copy holds only in-frame clones and misses some; the assay was immunoSEQ multiplex PCR. The sample lists about 160,000 clones, 85% to 90% occurring once. Worth noting for this clone: Its antigen is as yet unknown.

The donors were members of the validation cohort, which comprised more than 90 subjects and was separate from the first cohort of some 680 subjects. Germline V CDR1 and CDR2: MNHEY, SMNVEV (reference sequence). V gave up 2 bases and J gave up 5 bases, with 10 bases separating them. The CDR3 spans 15 residues. General observations from the study: The finding came from a later analysis; first-cohort TCR clusters tended to co-occur in the roughly 110 validation repertoires. The study flagged approximately 180 TCR beta chains as cytomegalovirus-associated. In vitro confirmation showed three CMV-associated chains to be CMV antigen specific.

The receptor's source is a woman aged 25 to 39 in good health and CMV-seronegative. V is TRBV27 and J is TRBJ2-6, with D perhaps being TRBD1 or TRBD2 (6 bases each). Sequencing input: PBMCs. The CDR3 here is CASSLRGARANVLTF. CDR3 sequence (DNA): TGTGCCAGCAGTTTAAGGGGGGCCAGGGCCAACGTCCTGACTTTC.